This TCR beta chain comes out of a study of PD-L1 blockade in urothelial cancer. Study as a whole: Patients commenced atezolizumab at some point between 2014 and 2015, and it was given at 1,200 mg intravenously every 3 weeks. Analyzed time points were 3 weeks (second dose) and 6 weeks after therapy began.

This clone was observed a single time. Other DNA variants within this sample encode the same CDR3. All patients handed over anywhere from 1 to 8 samples, pretreatment and on-treatment. Germline loops: CDR1 SGHTA, CDR2 FQGNSA. V was shortened by 1 base and J by 1 base, with 11 bases between the two germline ends. The CDR3 runs to 15 residues. The assay was immunoSEQ multiplex PCR, and TCRdb's table has in-frame clones only and misses some. The table shows more than 80,000 clones, with 82% occurring only once. The chain links TRBV7-2 to TRBJ2-7; possibly TRBD2 for D (6 bases). This receptor was obtained from a man aged 70 or older with urothelial cancer. The source was PBMCs, collected around atezolizumab (anti-PD-L1) treatment. CDR3 nucleotide sequence: TGTGCCAGCAGCTTAGGAGTTGGGGGGTCCTACGAGCAGTACTTC. As protein: CASSLGVGGSYEQYF.